This is a list of T cell receptor beta chains from one sample in a study of breast tumors, draining lymph nodes, adjacent tissues. TCRdb recomputed calls from the multiplex PCR reads with MiXCR, one row per CDR3 protein. The data contain over 70,000 distinct CDR3 sequences, around 28% of them singletons. Sequenced input: axillary lymph node tissue. Every receptor here comes from a female donor with breast cancer. Some clones in this sample may be carry-over from other donors' samples. Each CDR3 is given with its conserved first and last residue. A D gene is named only where the DNA matches it firmly. Clone size is shown for a subset of rows, as once, few, many or a class of expanded clone.

J gene,CDR3 length,D gene,V gene,clone size,CDR3 DNA,CDR3 protein
TRBJ2-1,16,NA,TRBV7-8,NA,TGTGCCAGCAGCTTAGTGGGGGGTCCGTCCTACAATGAGCAGTTCTTC,CASSLVGGPSYNEQFF
TRBJ2-2,11,NA,TRBV7-3,few,TGTGCCAGCAGCGGAAGCGGGGAGCTGTTTTTT,CASSGSGELFF
TRBJ1-1,13,NA,TRBV2,few,TGTGCGAGCACAATACGTTCGAACACTGAAGCTTTCTTT,CASTIRSNTEAFF
TRBJ2-3,13,NA,TRBV7-8,many,TGTGCCAGCAGCTTTGTAGGGGCAGATACGCAGTATTTT,CASSFVGADTQYF
TRBJ2-5,15,TRBD2,TRBV6-2/TRBV6-3,few,TGTGCCAGCAGAACCATTCGGGGGGGTCAAGAGACCCAGTACTTC,CASRTIRGGQETQYF
TRBJ2-5,14,NA,TRBV2,NA,TGTGCCAGCAGTACCCTCGGGCCTCAAGAGACCCAGTACTTC,CASSTLGPQETQYF
TRBJ2-1,16,TRBD2,TRBV28,few,TGTGCCAGCAGTTTATTAAGCGGGAGTCTGTACAATGAGCAGTTCTTC,CASSLLSGSLYNEQFF
TRBJ1-3,12,NA,TRBV5-1,many,TGCGCCAGCAGCTTGGACGACTTCACCATATATTTT,CASSLDDFTIYF
TRBJ2-3,13,NA,TRBV2,many,TGTGCCAGCGGAGGCAGTACCACAGATACGCAGTATTTT,CASGGSTTDTQYF
TRBJ1-2,16,NA,TRBV30,many,TGTGCCTGGAGTGCCCTCTCGGGGGCTTTAAATTATGGCTACACCTTC,CAWSALSGALNYGYTF
TRBJ2-5,14,TRBD2,TRBV7-2,many,TGTGCCAGCAGCGGCGGGAGGGGCGGGGAGACCCAGTACTTC,CASSGGRGGETQYF
TRBJ1-6,16,TRBD1,TRBV28,NA,TGTGCCAGCAGTTTCCTTGGACAGGGTACGCGTTCACCCCTCCACTTT,CASSFLGQGTRSPLHF
TRBJ1-2,13,NA,TRBV6-5,many,TGTGCCAGCAGTTACGGGACATACGATGGCTACACCTTC,CASSYGTYDGYTF
TRBJ2-3,14,NA,TRBV5-1,NA,TGCGCCAGCAGCTTGGGCAGGCCTAGAGACACGCAGTATTTT,CASSLGRPRDTQYF
TRBJ2-2,13,NA,TRBV11-2,many,TGTGCCAGCAGCGCCGATCGAACCGGGGAGCTGTTTTTT,CASSADRTGELFF
TRBJ1-2,13,TRBD1,TRBV20-1,NA,TGCGGTGCAGGACAGGGGGCCCCCTATGGCTACACCTTC,CGAGQGAPYGYTF
TRBJ2-7,13,NA,TRBV6-2/TRBV6-3,many,TGTGCCAGCAGTTACGGGTCAGTTATCCAGCAGTACTTC,CASSYGSVIQQYF
TRBJ2-2,16,TRBD1,TRBV7-7,many,TGTGCCAGCAGCATAAGACAGGGGGCGCGTTCCGGGGAGCTGTTTTTT,CASSIRQGARSGELFF
TRBJ1-3,17,TRBD1,TRBV5-8,many,TGTGCCAGCAGCTTCACCGGGACAGTAATTTCCGGAAACACCATATATTTT,CASSFTGTVISGNTIYF
TRBJ2-3,14,NA,TRBV24-1,many,TGTGCCACCATACGGAGACCTAGCACAGATACGCAGTATTTT,CATIRRPSTDTQYF
TRBJ2-7,14,NA,TRBV7-2,many,TGTGCCAGCAGCTTATCGGCAGCGTCCTACGAGCAGTACTTC,CASSLSAASYEQYF
TRBJ1-1,13,NA,TRBV30,NA,TGTGCCTGGAGTGATTTCGGGGTCACTGAAGCTTTCTTT,CAWSDFGVTEAFF
TRBJ2-5,14,NA,TRBV6-5,many,TGTGCCAGCAGTTACCGGGGGCTTCGAGAGACCCAGTACTTC,CASSYRGLRETQYF
TRBJ2-1,17,TRBD2,TRBV5-1,NA,TGCGCCAGCAGCTTGGGCGAGAGACTAGCCTACTACAATGAGCAGCTCTTC,CASSLGERLAYYNEQLF
TRBJ1-1,13,TRBD1,TRBV7-2,NA,TGTGCCAGCAGCCACGAGAACAGGGGGCAAGCTTTCTTT,CASSHENRGQAFF
TRBJ2-7,16,TRBD2,TRBV5-1,NA,TGCGCCAGCAGCTGGGGGGCTAGCGGGGATGTCTACGAGCAGTACTTC,CASSWGASGDVYEQYF
TRBJ2-7,12,TRBD2,TRBV3-1,many,TGTGCCAGTGGGCGGGAGACTTACGAGCAGTACTTC,CASGRETYEQYF
TRBJ1-5,16,TRBD1,TRBV19,NA,TGTGCCAGTAGTATCGCCGGGACAGGGGACAATCAGCCCCAGCATTTT,CASSIAGTGDNQPQHF
TRBJ2-1,14,NA,TRBV19,many,TGTGCCAGTAGTTCGGGGGCAGGTTTAAACGAGCAGTTCTTC,CASSSGAGLNEQFF
TRBJ2-4,17,TRBD2,TRBV5-1,many,TGCGCCAGCAGCGTCCCGAGGGCGGGAGGGAGTGCAAACATTCAGTACTTC,CASSVPRAGGSANIQYF
TRBJ2-7,15,TRBD2,TRBV7-2,NA,TGTTCCAGCAGCTTAGTGACTAGCGGGAGGGGCGAGCAGCACTTC,CSSSLVTSGRGEQHF
TRBJ1-4,13,NA,TRBV27,NA,TGTGCCAGCAGTTCTCTCGGGGGGTTAGGATTGTTTTTT,CASSSLGGLGLFF
TRBJ1-3,13,NA,TRBV12-3/TRBV12-4,many,TGTGCCAGCAGTCAGAACTCTGGAAACACCATATATTTT,CASSQNSGNTIYF
TRBJ1-2,14,NA,TRBV2,NA,TGTGCCAGCAGTCCAACTCGGGCAGGGATAGGCTACACCTTC,CASSPTRAGIGYTF
TRBJ2-5,18,TRBD1,TRBV11-3,many,TGTGCCAGCAGCTTAGAGGAGGGGGTAAGGACAGGGCGCGAGACCCAGTACTTC,CASSLEEGVRTGRETQYF
TRBJ1-2,13,NA,TRBV29-1,NA,TGCAGCGTCAAAGCCGGGGACCTTCATGGCTACACCTTC,CSVKAGDLHGYTF
TRBJ2-7,13,NA,TRBV19,many,TGTGCCAGTTCCTCGGAGTTTTCCTACGAGCAGTACTTC,CASSSEFSYEQYF
TRBJ2-1,17,TRBD2,TRBV7-2,NA,TGTGCCAGCAGCTTAGGACTAGCGGGAGCTTCCTACAATGAGCAGTTCTTC,CASSLGLAGASYNEQFF
TRBJ2-1,16,TRBD2,TRBV4-3,many,TGCGCCAGCAGCCAAGAGGTGACTAGCGGGCGGGGAACCGGGTTCTTC,CASSQEVTSGRGTGFF
TRBJ2-7,12,NA,TRBV6-1,many,TGTGCCAGCAGGGATACAAACTACGAGCAGTACTTC,CASRDTNYEQYF
TRBJ2-3,15,TRBD2,TRBV20-1,many,TGCAGTGCTAGAGCCCCCAGCGGGAGGACAGATACGCAGTATTTT,CSARAPSGRTDTQYF
TRBJ2-7,14,NA,TRBV6-1,many,TGTGCCAGCAACGCGGGGTGGCAAGCCTACGAGCAGTACTTC,CASNAGWQAYEQYF
TRBJ2-5,14,NA,TRBV5-8,many,TGTGCCAGCAGCTTGGGTGGGTCGCAAGAGACCCAGTACTTC,CASSLGGSQETQYF
TRBJ2-1,16,TRBD2,TRBV10-3,many,TGTGCCATCAGTTTCCCGGGACTAGCGGGTGCAAATGAGCAGTTCTTC,CAISFPGLAGANEQFF
TRBJ2-7,16,TRBD1,TRBV5-1,many,TGCGCCAGCAGCTTGGCTCCCGGGACAGGGGGCTCCGAGCAGTACTTC,CASSLAPGTGGSEQYF
TRBJ2-1,16,TRBD2,TRBV12-3/TRBV12-4,many,TGTGCCAGCAGTTTAGGGGCTAGCGGGAGTGCCAATGAGCAGTTCTTC,CASSLGASGSANEQFF
TRBJ2-7,15,NA,TRBV6-7,many,TGTGCCTCCCGCGGTCTTTGCGGGTTATCCTACGAGCAGTACTTC,CASRGLCGLSYEQYF
TRBJ1-5,12,NA,TRBV5-6,NA,TGTGCCAGCCGCCGAAGGAATCAGCCCCAGCATTTT,CASRRRNQPQHF
TRBJ2-1,15,NA,TRBV24-1,NA,TGTGCCACCAGTGACGGCGGACGACCCTACAATGAGCAGTTCTTC,CATSDGGRPYNEQFF
TRBJ2-3,16,NA,TRBV3-1,many,TGTGCCAGCAGCCAAGAAAGTAGGGGTAGCACAGATACGCAGTATTTT,CASSQESRGSTDTQYF
TRBJ2-2,15,NA,TRBV19,many,TGTGCCAGTAGTATAGGGTCCAGGTCCACCGGGGAGCTGTTTTTT,CASSIGSRSTGELFF
TRBJ1-1,17,TRBD1,TRBV5-4,few,TGTGCCAGCAGCTTGGCGGGGACAGGGAAATCTGGAACTGAAGCTTTCTTT,CASSLAGTGKSGTEAFF
TRBJ1-2,16,NA,TRBV11-1,NA,TGTGCCAGCAGTCTTCTTCCGGGATTGTTAAGCTATGGCTACACCTTC,CASSLLPGLLSYGYTF
TRBJ1-4,17,NA,TRBV7-8,once,TGTGCCAGCAGCTTAGCGGGAGGGAACAGGGTCAATGAAAAACTGTTTTTT,CASSLAGGNRVNEKLFF